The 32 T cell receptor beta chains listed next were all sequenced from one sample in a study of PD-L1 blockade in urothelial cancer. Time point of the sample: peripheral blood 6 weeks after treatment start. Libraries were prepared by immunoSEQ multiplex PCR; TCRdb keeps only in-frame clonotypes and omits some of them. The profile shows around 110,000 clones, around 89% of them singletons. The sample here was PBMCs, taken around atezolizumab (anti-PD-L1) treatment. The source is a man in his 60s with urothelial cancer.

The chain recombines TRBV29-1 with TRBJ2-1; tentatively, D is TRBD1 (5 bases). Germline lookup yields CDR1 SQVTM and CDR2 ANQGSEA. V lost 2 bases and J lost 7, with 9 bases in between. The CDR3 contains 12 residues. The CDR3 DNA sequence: TGCAGCGTTGAATTCAGGGTGAATGAGCAGTTCTTC. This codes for CSVEFRVNEQFF.

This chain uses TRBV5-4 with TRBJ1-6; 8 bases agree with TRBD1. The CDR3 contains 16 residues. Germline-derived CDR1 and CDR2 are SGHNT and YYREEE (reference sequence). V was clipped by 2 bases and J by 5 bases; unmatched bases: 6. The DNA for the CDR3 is TGTGCCAGCAGCTTCCCACAGGGGGGAAATAATTCACCCCTCCACTTT. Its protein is CASSFPQGGNNSPLHF.

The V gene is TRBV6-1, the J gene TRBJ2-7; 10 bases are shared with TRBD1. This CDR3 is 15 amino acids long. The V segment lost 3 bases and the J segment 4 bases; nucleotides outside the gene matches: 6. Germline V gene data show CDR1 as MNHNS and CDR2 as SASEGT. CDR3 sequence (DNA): TGTGCCAGCAGTGAGGACAGGGGGTTCCTATACGAGCAGTACTTC. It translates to CASSEDRGFLYEQYF.

This CDR3 reads CSVEDQYGSSGNTIYF. CDR3 nucleotides: TGCAGCGTTGAAGATCAGTACGGGAGCTCTGGAAACACCATATATTTT. The genes are TRBV29-1 and TRBJ1-3; D unresolved. Germline V lookup: CDR1 SQVTM, CDR2 ANQGSEA. The V gene lost 0 bases and the J gene lost 0 bases, with 12 bases spanning the gap. CDR3 length: 16 amino acids.

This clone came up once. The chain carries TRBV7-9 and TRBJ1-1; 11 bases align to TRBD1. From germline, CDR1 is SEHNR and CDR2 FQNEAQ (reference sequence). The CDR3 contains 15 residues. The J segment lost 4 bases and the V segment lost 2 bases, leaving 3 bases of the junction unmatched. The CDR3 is CASSLSGTGGTEAFF. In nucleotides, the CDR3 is TGTGCCAGCAGCTTATCGGGGACAGGGGGCACTGAAGCTTTCTTT.

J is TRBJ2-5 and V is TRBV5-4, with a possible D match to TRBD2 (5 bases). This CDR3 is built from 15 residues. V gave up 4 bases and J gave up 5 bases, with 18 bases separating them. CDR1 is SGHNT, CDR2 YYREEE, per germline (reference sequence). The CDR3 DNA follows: TGTGCCAGCAGCCCGAGCGGCCGGAATGGGGAGACCCAGTACTTC. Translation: CASSPSGRNGETQYF.

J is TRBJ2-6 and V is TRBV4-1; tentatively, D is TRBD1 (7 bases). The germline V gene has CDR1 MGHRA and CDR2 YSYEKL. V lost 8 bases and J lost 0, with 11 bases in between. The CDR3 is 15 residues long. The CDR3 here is CASRGTVSGANVLTF. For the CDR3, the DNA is TGCGCCAGCCGCGGGACAGTCTCTGGGGCCAACGTCCTGACTTTC.

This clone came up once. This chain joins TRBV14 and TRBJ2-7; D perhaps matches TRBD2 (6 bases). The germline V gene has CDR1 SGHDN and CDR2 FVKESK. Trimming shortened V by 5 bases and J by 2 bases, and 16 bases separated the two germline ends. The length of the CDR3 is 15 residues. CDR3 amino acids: CASSTRGRTTYEQYF. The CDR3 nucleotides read TGTGCCAGCAGCACACGGGGGAGAACCACCTACGAGCAGTACTTC.

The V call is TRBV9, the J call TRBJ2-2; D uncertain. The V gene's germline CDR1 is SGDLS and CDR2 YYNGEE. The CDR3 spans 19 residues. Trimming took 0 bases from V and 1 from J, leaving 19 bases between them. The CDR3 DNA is TGTGCCAGCAGCGTAGGTGGGTTACCGGGTCGAAGGAACACCGGGGAGCTGTTTTTT. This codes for CASSVGGLPGRRNTGELFF.

In DNA, the CDR3 is TGTGCCAGCAGATTAGGGAGTTCACCCCTCCACTTT. Its protein is CASRLGSSPLHF. This chain links TRBV6-5 with TRBJ1-6; D uncertain. This CDR3 comprises 12 residues. Germline CDR1 MNHEY, CDR2 SVGAGI. Trimming took 6 bases from V and 9 from J, leaving 9 bases between them.

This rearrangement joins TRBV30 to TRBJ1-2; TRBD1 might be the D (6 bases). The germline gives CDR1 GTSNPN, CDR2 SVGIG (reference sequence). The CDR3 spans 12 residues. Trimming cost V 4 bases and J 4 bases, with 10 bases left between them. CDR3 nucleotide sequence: TGTGCCTGGATTGCAGGGGCCTATGGCTACACCTTC. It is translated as CAWIAGAYGYTF.

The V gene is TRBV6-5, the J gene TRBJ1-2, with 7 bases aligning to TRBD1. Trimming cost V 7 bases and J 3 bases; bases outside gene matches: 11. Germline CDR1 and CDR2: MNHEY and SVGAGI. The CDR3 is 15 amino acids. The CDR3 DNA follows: TGTGCCAGCACCCCACGTGGCAGGGGGTACTATGGCTACACCTTC. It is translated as CASTPRGRGYYGYTF.

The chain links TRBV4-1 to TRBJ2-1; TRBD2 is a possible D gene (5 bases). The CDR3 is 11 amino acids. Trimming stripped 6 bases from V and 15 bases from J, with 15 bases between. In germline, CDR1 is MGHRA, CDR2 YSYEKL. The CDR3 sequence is CASRDLSRAFF. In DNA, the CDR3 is TGCGCCAGCAGGGACCTCTCGAGGGCGTTCTTC.

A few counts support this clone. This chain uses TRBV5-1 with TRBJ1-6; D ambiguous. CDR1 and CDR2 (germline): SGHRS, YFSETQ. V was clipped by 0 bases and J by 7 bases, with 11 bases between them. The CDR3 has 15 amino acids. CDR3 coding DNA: TGCGCCAGCAGCTTGGAATGGGGAGGGAATTCACCCCTCCACTTT. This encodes CASSLEWGGNSPLHF.

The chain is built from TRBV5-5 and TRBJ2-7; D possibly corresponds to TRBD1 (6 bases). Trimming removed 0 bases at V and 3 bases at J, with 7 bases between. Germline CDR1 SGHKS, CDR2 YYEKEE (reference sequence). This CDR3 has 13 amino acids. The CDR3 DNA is TGTGCCAGCAGCTTGGACAGGGACTACGAGCAGTACTTC. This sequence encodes CASSLDRDYEQYF.

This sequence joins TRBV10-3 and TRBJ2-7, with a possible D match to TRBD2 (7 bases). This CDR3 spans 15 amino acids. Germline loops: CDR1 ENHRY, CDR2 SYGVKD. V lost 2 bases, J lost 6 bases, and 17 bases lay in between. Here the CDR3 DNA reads TGTGCCATCAGTGAGCGTGTAGGGGGGGGAAGCGAGCAGTACTTC. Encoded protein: CAISERVGGGSEQYF.

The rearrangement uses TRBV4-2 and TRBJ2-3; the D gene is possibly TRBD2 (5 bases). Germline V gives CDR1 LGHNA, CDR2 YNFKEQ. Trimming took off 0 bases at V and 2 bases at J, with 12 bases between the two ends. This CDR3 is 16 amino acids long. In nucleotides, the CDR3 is TGTGCCAGCAGCCAAGAGGTGGGAGTCCCCACAGATACGCAGTATTTT. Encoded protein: CASSQEVGVPTDTQYF.

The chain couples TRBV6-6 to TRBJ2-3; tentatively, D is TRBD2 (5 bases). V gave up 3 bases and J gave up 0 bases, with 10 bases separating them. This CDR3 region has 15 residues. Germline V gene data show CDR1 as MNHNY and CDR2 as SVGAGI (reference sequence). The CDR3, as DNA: TGTGCCAGCAGTTATAACCGGGGTAGCACAGATACGCAGTATTTT. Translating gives CASSYNRGSTDTQYF.

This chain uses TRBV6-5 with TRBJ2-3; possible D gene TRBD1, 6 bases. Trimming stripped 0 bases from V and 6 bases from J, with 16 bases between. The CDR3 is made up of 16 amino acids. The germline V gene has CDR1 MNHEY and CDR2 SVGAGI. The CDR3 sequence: CASSYSGQGSRDTQYF. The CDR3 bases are TGTGCCAGCAGTTACTCGGGGCAGGGGTCTAGGGATACGCAGTATTTT.

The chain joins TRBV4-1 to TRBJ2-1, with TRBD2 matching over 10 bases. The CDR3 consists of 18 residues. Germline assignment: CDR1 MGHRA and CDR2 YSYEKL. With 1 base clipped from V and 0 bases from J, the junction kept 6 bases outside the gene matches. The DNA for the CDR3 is TGCGCCAGCAGCCAAGTCCTAGCGGGGGATGTCTCCTACAATGAGCAGTTCTTC. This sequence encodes CASSQVLAGDVSYNEQFF.

DNA of the CDR3: TGTGCCAGCAGCTTAGACCAGGGCCAACGAGAGCAGTACTTC. Translated: CASSLDQGQREQYF. This chain joins TRBV5-4 and TRBJ2-7, with D possibly matching TRBD1 (5 bases). The germline V and J ends were trimmed by 2 bases and 7 bases, with 16 bases remaining between them. The germline V gene has CDR1 SGHNT and CDR2 YYREEE (reference sequence). The CDR3 length is 14 residues. Variable domain in full (rest from reference TRBV5-4 and TRBJ2-7): ETGVTQSPTHLIKTRGQQVTLRCSSQSGHNTVSWYQQALGQGPQFIFQYYREEENGRGNFPPRFSGLQFPNYSSELNVNALELDDSALYLCASSLDQGQREQYFGPGTRLTVT.

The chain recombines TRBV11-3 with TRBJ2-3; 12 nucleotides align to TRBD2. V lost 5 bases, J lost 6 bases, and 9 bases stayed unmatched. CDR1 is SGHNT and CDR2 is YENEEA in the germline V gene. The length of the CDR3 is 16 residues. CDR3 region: CASSPRLAGVLDTQYF. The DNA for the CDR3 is TGTGCCAGCAGCCCAAGACTAGCGGGGGTTTTGGATACGCAGTATTTT. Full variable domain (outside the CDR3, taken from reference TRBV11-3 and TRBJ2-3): EAGVVQSPRYKIIEKKQPVAFWCNPISGHNTLYWYLQNLGQGPELLIRYENEEAVDDSQLPKDRFSAERLKGVDSTLKIQPAELGDSAVYLCASSPRLAGVLDTQYFGPGTRLTVL.

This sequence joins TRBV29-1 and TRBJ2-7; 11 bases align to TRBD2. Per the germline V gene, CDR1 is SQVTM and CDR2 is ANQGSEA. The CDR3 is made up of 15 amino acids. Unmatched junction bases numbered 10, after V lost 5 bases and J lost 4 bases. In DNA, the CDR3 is TGCAGCGTTATGTTCCTAGCGGGAGGCCCTTACGAGCAGTACTTC. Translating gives CSVMFLAGGPYEQYF.

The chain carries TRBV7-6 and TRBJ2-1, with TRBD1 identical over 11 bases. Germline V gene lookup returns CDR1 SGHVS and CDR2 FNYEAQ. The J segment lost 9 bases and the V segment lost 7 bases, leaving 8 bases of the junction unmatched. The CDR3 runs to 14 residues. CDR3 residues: CASTKDRGRGEQFF. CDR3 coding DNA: TGTGCCAGCACTAAGGACAGGGGGCGCGGTGAGCAGTTCTTC.

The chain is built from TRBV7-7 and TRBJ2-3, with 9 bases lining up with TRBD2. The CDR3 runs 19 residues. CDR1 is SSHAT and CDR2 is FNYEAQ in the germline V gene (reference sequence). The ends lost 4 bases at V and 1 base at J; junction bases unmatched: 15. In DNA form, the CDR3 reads TGTGCCAGCAGCTCCCCGATCCGGCGAGCGGGGGGACGCACAGATACGCAGTATTTT. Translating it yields CASSSPIRRAGGRTDTQYF.

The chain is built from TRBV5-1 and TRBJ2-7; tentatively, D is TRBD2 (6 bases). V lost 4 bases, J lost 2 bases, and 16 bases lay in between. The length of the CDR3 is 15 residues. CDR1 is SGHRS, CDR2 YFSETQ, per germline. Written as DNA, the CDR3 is TGCGCCAGCAGCCAAGACCCCGGCGGGACCTACGAGCAGTACTTC. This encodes CASSQDPGGTYEQYF.

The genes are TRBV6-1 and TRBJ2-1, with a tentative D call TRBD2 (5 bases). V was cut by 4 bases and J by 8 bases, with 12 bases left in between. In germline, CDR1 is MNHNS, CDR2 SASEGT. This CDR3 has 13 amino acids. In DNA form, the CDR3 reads TGTGCCAGCAGTGGGGTTGAGGGCCATGAGCAGTTCTTC. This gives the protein CASSGVEGHEQFF.

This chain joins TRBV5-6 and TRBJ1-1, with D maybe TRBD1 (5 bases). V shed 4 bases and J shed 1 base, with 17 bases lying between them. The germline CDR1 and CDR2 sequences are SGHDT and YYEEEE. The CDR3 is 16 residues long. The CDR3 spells CASSPDGTLSNTEAFF. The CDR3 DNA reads TGTGCCAGCAGCCCGGACGGGACTTTGTCGAACACTGAAGCTTTCTTT.

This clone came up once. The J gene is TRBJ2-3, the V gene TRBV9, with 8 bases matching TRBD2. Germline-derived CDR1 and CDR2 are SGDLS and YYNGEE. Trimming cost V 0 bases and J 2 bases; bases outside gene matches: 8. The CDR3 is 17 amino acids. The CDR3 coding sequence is TGTGCCAGCAGCGTAGTTGGTAGCGGGGTCCTCACAGATACGCAGTATTTT. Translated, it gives CASSVVGSGVLTDTQYF.

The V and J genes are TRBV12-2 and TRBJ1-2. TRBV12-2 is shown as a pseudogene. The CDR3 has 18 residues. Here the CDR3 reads CASRSTVDGSRPAMGYTF. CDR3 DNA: TGTGCAAGTCGCTCCACGGTGGACGGGAGTAGACCCGCTATGGGCTACACCTTC.

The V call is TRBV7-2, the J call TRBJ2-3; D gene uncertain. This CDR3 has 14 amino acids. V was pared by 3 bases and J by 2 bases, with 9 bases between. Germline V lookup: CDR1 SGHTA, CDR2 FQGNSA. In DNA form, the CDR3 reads TGTGCCAGCAGCTTGCGGAGAAACACAGATACGCAGTATTTT. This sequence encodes CASSLRRNTDTQYF.

The CDR3 is CASNLRGYTEAFF. The CDR3 DNA reads as TGTGCCAGCAATCTACGGGGGTACACTGAAGCTTTCTTT. This chain joins TRBV2 and TRBJ1-1; D is possibly TRBD1 (5 bases). The V end was cut by 7 bases, the J end by 3 bases, with 12 bases between. CDR3 length equals 13 residues. Germline-derived CDR1 and CDR2 are SNHLY and FYNNEI.